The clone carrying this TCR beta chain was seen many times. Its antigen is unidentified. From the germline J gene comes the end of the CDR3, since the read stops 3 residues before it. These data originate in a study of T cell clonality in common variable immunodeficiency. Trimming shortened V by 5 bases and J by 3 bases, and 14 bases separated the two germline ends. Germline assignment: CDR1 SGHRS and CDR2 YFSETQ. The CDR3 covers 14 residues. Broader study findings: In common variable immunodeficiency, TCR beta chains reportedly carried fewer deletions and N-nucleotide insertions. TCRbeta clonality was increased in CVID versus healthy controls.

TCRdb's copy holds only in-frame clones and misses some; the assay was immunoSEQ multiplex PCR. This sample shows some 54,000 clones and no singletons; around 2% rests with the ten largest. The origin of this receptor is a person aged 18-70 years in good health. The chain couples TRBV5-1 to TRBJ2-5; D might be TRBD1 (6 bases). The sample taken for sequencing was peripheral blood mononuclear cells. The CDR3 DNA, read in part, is TGCGCCAGCAGTTCGGGACAACAGGAAGAGACC. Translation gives CASSSGQQEET. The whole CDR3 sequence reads CASSSGQQEETQYF.